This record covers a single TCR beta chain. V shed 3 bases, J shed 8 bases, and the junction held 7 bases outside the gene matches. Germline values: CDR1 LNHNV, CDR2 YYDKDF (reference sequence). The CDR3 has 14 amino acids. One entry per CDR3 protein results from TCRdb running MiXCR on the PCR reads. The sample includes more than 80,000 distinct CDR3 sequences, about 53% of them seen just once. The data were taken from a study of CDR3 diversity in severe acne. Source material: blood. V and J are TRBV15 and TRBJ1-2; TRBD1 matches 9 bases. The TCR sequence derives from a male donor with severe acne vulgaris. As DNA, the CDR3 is TGTGCCACCAGCAGGGGAGGACAGGGGAGCGGCTACACCTTC. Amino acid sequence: CATSRGGQGSGYTF.